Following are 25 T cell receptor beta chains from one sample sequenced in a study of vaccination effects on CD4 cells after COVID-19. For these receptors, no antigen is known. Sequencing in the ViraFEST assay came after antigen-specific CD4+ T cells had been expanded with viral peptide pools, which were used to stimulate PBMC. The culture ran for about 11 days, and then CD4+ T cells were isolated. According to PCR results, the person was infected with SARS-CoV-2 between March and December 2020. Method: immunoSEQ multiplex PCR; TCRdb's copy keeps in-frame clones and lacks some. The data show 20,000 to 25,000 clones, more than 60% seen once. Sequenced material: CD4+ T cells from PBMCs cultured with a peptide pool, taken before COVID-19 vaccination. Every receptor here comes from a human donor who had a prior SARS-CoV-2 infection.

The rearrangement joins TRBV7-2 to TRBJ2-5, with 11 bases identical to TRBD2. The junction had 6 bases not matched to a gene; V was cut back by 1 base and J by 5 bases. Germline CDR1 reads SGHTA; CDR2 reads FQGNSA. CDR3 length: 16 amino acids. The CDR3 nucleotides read TGTGCCAGCAGCTTAGTGGGGACTAGCGGTTGGGAGACCCAGTACTTC. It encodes CASSLVGTSGWETQYF.

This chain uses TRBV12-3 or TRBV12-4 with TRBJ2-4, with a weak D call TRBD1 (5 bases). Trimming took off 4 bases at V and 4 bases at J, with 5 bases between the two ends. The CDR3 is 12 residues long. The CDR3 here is CASSWTKNIQYF. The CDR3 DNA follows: TGTGCCAGCAGTTGGACAAAAAACATTCAGTACTTC.

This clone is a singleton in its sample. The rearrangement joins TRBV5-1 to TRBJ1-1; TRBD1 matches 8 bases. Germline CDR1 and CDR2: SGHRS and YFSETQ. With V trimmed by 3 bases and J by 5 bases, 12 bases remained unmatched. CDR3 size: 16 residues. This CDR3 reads CASSSGPTGVGTEAFF. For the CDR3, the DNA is TGCGCCAGCAGCTCGGGACCGACAGGGGTAGGGACTGAAGCTTTCTTT.

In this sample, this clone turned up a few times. CDR3 nucleotides: TGTGCCAGCAGCTTTGGGGGACTAGCGGGAAAGAACACCGGGGAGCTGTTTTTT. Its translation is CASSFGGLAGKNTGELFF. The chain has TRBV7-9 and TRBJ2-2; 13 bases fit TRBD2. CDR1 and CDR2 (germline): SEHNR, FQNEAQ (reference sequence). Trimming took 3 bases from V and 1 from J; bases not matched to a gene: 5. This CDR3 contains 18 residues.

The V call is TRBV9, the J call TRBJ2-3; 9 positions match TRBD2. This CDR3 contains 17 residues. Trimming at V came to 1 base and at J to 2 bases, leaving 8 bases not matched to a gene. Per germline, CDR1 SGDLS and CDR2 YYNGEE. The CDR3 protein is CASSVKPSGGNTDTQYF. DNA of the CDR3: TGTGCCAGCAGCGTAAAACCCAGCGGGGGGAACACAGATACGCAGTATTTT.

CDR3: CASSKSPPGQGGWYHPYNSPLHF. The CDR3 bases are TGTGCCAGCAGCAAAAGCCCTCCGGGACAGGGAGGGTGGTACCACCCTTATAATTCACCCCTCCACTTT. This chain joins TRBV21-1 and TRBJ1-6; whether TRBD1, the table's D call, matches the DNA was not checked. TRBV21-1 is listed as a pseudogene. This CDR3 is 23 amino acids long.

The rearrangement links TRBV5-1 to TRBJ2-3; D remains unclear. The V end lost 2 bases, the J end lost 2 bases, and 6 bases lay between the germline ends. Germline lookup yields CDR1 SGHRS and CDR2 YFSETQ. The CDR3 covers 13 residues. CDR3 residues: CASSLLVTDTQYF. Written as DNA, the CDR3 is TGCGCCAGCAGCTTACTCGTCACAGATACGCAGTATTTT.

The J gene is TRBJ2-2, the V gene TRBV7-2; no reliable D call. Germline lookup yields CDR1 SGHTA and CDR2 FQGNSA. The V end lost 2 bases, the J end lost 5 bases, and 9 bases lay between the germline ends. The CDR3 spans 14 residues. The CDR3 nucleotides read TGTGCCAGCAGCTTATCACTGACTACCGGGGAGCTGTTTTTT. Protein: CASSLSLTTGELFF.

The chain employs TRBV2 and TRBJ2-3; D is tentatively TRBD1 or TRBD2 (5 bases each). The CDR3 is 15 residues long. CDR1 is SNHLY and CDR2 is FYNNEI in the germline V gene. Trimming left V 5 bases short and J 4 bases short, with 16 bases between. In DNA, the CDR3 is TGTGCCAGCAGTTTGCAGCGGAGAGGGGCAGATACGCAGTATTTT. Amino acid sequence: CASSLQRRGADTQYF. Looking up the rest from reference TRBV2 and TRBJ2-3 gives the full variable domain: EPEVTQTPSHQVTQMGQEVILRCVPISNHLYFYWYRQILGQKVEFLVSFYNNEISEKSEIFDDQFSVERPDGSNFTLKIRSTKLEDSAMYFCASSLQRRGADTQYFGPGTRLTVL.

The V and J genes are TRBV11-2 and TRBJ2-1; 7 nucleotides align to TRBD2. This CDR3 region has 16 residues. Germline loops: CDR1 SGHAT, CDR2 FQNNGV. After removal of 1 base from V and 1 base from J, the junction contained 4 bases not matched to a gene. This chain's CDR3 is CASSLVAGTSYNEQFF. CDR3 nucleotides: TGTGCCAGCAGCTTAGTAGCGGGCACTTCCTACAATGAGCAGTTCTTC.

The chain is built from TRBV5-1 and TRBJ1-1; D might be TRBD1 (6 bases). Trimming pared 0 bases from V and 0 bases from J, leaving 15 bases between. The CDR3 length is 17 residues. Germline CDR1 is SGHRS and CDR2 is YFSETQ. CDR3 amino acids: CASSLAKAGAMNTEAFF. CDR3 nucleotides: TGCGCCAGCAGCTTGGCCAAGGCAGGGGCAATGAACACTGAAGCTTTCTTT.

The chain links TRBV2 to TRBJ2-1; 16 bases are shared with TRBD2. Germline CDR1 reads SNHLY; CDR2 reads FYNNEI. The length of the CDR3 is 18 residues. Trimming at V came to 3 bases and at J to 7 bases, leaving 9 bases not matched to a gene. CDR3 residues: CASSEMGLAGGRSNEQFF. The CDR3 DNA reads TGTGCCAGCAGTGAGATGGGACTAGCGGGGGGGCGGTCGAATGAGCAGTTCTTC.

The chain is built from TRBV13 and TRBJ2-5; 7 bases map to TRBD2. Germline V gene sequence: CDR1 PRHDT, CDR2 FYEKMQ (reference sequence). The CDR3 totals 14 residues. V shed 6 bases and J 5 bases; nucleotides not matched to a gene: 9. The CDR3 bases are TGTGCCAGCAGACGTGGACTAGTCCTGGAGACCCAGTACTTC. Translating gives CASRRGLVLETQYF.

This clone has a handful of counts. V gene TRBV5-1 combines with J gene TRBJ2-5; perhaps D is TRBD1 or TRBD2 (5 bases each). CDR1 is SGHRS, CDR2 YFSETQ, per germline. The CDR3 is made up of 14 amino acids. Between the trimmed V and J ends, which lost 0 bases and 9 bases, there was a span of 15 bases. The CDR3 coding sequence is TGCGCCAGCAGCTTGGAGGGTAGAGGGGTTTCCCAGTACTTC. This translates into CASSLEGRGVSQYF.

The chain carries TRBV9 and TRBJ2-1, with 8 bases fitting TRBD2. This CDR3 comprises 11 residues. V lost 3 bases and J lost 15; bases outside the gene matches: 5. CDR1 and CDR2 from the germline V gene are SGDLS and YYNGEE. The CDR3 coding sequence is TGTGCCAGCAGCGCGGGGGGGGTCGCGTTCTTC. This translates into CASSAGGVAFF.

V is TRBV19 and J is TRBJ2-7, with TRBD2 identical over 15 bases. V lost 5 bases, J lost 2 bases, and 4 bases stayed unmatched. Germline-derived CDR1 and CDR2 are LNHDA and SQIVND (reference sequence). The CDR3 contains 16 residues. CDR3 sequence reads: CASSPGLAGGTYEQYF. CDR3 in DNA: TGTGCCAGTAGTCCGGGACTAGCGGGAGGAACCTACGAGCAGTACTTC.

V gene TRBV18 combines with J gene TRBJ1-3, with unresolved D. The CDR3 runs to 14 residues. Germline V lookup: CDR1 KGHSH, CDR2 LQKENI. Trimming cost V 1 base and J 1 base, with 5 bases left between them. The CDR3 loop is CASSPRISGNTIYF. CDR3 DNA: TGTGCCAGCTCACCACGCATTTCTGGAAACACCATATATTTT. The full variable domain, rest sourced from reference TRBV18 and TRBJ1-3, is NAGVMQNPRHLVRRRGQEARLRCSPMKGHSHVYWYRQLPEEGLKFMVYLQKENIIDESGMPKERFSAEFPKEGPSILRIQQVVRGDSAAYFCASSPRISGNTIYFGEGSWLTVV.

The CDR3 here is CASSLELAGAYNEQFF. DNA of the CDR3: TGTGCCAGCAGCTTAGAACTAGCGGGGGCTTATAATGAGCAGTTCTTC. The chain has TRBV7-2 and TRBJ2-1, with 11 bases that match TRBD2. The trim removed 1 base at V and 7 bases at J, leaving 6 bases unmatched. The CDR3 loop spans 16 amino acids. Germline CDR1 is SGHTA and CDR2 is FQGNSA.

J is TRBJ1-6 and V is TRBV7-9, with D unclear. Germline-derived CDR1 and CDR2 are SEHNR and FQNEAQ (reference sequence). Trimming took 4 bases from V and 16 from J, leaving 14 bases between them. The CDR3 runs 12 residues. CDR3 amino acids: CASSSELAQLHF. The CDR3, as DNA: TGTGCCAGCAGCTCGGAACTCGCCCAACTCCACTTT.

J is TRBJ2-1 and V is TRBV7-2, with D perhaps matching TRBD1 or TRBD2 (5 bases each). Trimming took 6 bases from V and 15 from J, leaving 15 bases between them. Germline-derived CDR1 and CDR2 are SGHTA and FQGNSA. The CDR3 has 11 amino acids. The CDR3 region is CASSRDGWVFF. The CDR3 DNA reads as TGTGCCAGCAGTCGGGACGGATGGGTGTTCTTC.

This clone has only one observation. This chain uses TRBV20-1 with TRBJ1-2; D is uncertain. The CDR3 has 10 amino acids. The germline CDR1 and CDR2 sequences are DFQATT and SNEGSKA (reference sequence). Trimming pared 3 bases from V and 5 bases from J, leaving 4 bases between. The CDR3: CSASSYGYTF. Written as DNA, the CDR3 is TGCAGTGCTAGTTCATATGGCTACACCTTC.

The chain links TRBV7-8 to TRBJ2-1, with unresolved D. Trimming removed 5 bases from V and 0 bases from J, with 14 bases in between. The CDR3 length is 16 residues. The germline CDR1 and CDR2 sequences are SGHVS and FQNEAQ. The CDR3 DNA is TGTGCCAGCAGCCATATCTTATTCAGCTCCTACAATGAGCAGTTCTTC. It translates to CASSHILFSSYNEQFF.

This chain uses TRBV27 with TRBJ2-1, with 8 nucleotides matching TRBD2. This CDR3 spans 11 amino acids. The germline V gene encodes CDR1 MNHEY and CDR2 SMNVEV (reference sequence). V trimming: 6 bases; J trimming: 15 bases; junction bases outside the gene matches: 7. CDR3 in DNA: TGTGCCAGCAGGAAAAGCGGGGGACTGTTCTTC. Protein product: CASRKSGGLFF.

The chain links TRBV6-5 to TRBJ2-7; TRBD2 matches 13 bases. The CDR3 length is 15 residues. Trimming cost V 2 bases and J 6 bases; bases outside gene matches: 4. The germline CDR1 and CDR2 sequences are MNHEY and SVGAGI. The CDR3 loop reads CASSYETSGRREQYF. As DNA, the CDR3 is TGTGCCAGCAGTTACGAGACTAGCGGGAGGCGCGAGCAGTACTTC.

DNA for the CDR3: TGTGCCACCATGCCGGGACTCACCATGAACAATGAGCAGTTCTTC. Translation gives CATMPGLTMNNEQFF. The J gene is TRBJ2-1, the V gene TRBV2, with D perhaps TRBD2 (6 bases). This CDR3 region has 15 residues. The V end lost 10 bases, the J end lost 5 bases, and 21 bases lay between the germline ends. Germline V CDR1 and CDR2: SNHLY, FYNNEI.